This T cell receptor (beta chain) was identified in a study of T cell responses to AZD1222 COVID-19 vaccine (dated by TCRdb to the early 2020s). The study in broad terms: A total of 233 trial participants underwent TCR sequencing, of whom 207 had received two doses of AZD1222 and 26 had received two doses of the MenACWY control vaccine. Trial participants were enrolled into age subgroups of 18-55, 56-69 and 70-plus years, which contained 148, 28 and 57 TCR-sequenced participants, respectively. Broad study findings and their caveats: Only six or seven AZD1222 recipients were SARS-CoV-2 seropositive at baseline, limiting conclusions about previously exposed vaccinees. Participants were mostly white British, with more females than males. The authors suggested clonal diversity may have been underestimated. Epitopes outside the regions mutated in the B.1.351 and B.1.1.7 variants were reportedly recognized by nearly half of the unique spike-specific TCRs. Because no day 14 peak-response samples were available, the repertoires could be characterized only after the peak T cell response. In the small 56-69-year group, the increase in depth fell short of significance, most likely because of low power. CD4 TCRs associated with the vaccine covered the entire spike protein, and the dominant responses were in regions 160-218 and 743-854. Spike-specific TCR breadth and depth rose significantly after two AZD1222 doses compared with day 0 and with MenACWY recipients.

The CDR3 regions of human TCRbeta chains were analyzed by immunosequencing. Concerning the study's data processing: TCRs in the repertoires were compared against a reference library of SARS-CoV-2-specific TCRs that had been generated with the MIRA antigen-specificity platform. Breadth was defined as the fraction of unique TCRs that were SARS-CoV-2-associated, and depth was defined as the fraction of total T cells that were SARS-CoV-2-associated. Each spike-specific TCR was assigned to its reactive spike region and to a CD4 or CD8 class using the MIRA data. Log10-transformed breadth and depth values were compared by one-way ANOVA with Sidak's multiple comparisons tests. The clones in this table, taken by TCRdb from immuneACCESS, are in-frame only. Not every clone is retained; where verified, under half of the shortfall comes from an unresolved V gene, and the cause of the rest is unknown. D and trimming were read from the DNA, whereas the V and J calls and clone size are those reported in that table. The sample table lists about 150,000 clones, roughly 92% of them with a count of one. Roughly 1.2% of the sample goes to the ten largest clones.

On this clone: Its antigen is still unknown. Base qualities are missing; no much larger clone stands one base away.

From its cysteine to its phenylalanine, the CDR3 spans 15 amino acids. The sequence is cut down to CDR3 DNA, 45 bases in frame from base 1. Deletion took 1 base off V and 8 bases off J, with a span of 15 bases between the germline ends. As encoded in the germline V gene (reference sequence), CDR1 is SGHAT while CDR2 is FQDESV. The sample's time point, from its label and the paper: about 28 days (+/-7) after the second vaccine dose. AZD1222 recipients whose second dose came at about 4 weeks and those whose second dose came at about 12 weeks were combined into one group, since spike-specific TCR depth and breadth did not differ between the two schedules. Vaccinee samples came from UK trials COV001 and COV002, including a single-blind randomized controlled phase 2/3 trial of AZD1222 (ChAdOx1 nCoV-19) in healthy adults. For TCRbeta chain sequencing, PBMC samples from trial participants were taken at day 0 and at day 28 after the second dose.

This receptor was taken from an adult who received the AZD1222 COVID-19 vaccine. The specimen comprised peripheral blood, sampled 28 days after the second AZD1222 dose. The rearranged segments are TRBV11-1 and TRBJ2-1; the D gene is possibly TRBD2, with 5 bases matching. The CDR3 reads CASSLERAAIYEQFF. The DNA is TGTGCCAGCAGCTTAGAGAGGGCGGCGATTTATGAGCAGTTCTTC.